This T cell receptor beta chain was profiled in a study of blood T cell repertoires in COVID-19 (TCRdb year 2020). In the study overall: The collaborator samples originated in the United States, Italy and Spain and spanned the acute and convalescent phases of COVID-19. The prospective study material was composed of cDNA or gDNA derived from T cells, B-cell-depleted T cells, or PBMCs. Deeply sampled blood TCRbeta repertoires from subjects exposed to, actively infected with, or recovered from COVID-19 were included in the dataset. The repertoires were made available in a free public database intended to serve as a resource for research on the immune response to SARS-CoV-2. Samples were obtained from the ongoing ImmuneRACE study (first 160 participants) and from 1,254 subjects provided by 6 global collaborators. Sample metadata almost always included a de-identified subject ID, COVID-19 status, age in years and sex. Where available, HLA class I and class II types were taken from metadata supplied by the sample provider and were not determined by assay-based typing. Summary of the overall study and its limitations: The quantity of clinical and demographic metadata differed by source and by participant and was supplied without curation.

As encoded in the germline V gene, CDR1 is SQVTM while CDR2 is ANQGSEA. Unmatched junction bases come to 8, with V trimmed by 4 bases and J by 4 bases. The CDR3, cysteine through phenylalanine, is 14 amino acids long. Left in the record is the CDR3 DNA by itself, 42 bases read in frame from the first base. Collaborating institutions collected whole blood in K2EDTA tubes following their own protocols. For TCRbeta analysis, collaborator samples were shipped as frozen whole blood, as isolated PBMCs, or as DNA extracted from either sample type. This clone was recorded a few times. Its antigen specificity is not known. The sample holds no much larger clone one base away, and base qualities are not on file. The immunoSEQ Assay, a bias-controlled multiplex PCR, was used to amplify TCRbeta CDR3 regions from genomic DNA. In the source study's methods: Nucleated cell counts per sample were estimated from amplification of reference gene primers within the assay. To quantify the absolute abundance of each unique TCRbeta CDR3 rearrangement, sequence reads were collapsed and filtered. For each sample, productive Simpson clonality was calculated as the square root of Simpson's diversity index across productive rearrangements. This is the immuneACCESS table as TCRdb keeps it, with only in-frame sequences that have V and J called. A part of the clones is gone; compared with another copy, unresolved V genes explain less than half, and the rest is unexplained. The V and J calls and clone size were taken over from that table, and D and trimming were inferred from the DNA. The sample yields about 39,000 clones; 85% were counted once. The ten largest clones capture roughly 9.9% of the sample.

The clonotype was recovered from a human donor in a cohort sampled during active COVID-19. The V gene is TRBV29-1 and the J gene is TRBJ2-7; the central 9 bases match TRBD1. The sample taken for sequencing was peripheral blood. The CDR3 corresponds to CSVVLGTGRYEQYF. The DNA sequence reads TGCAGCGTTGTTCTCGGGACAGGGAGGTACGAGCAGTACTTC.